This TCR beta chain came from a study of CD8+ T cells in alopecia areata. Overall study findings and caveats: Patients shared TCRs less clearly than mice did, possibly for HLA-related reasons.

A word on this clone: The antigen is not known.

Germline V gene lookup returns CDR1 KGHSH and CDR2 LQKENI. The CDR3 loop spans 14 amino acids. The V end lost 5 bases, the J end lost 5 bases, and 15 bases lay between the germline ends. The authors sorted CD4+ and CD8+ T cells from PBMCs. Extracted from the samples, RNA was reverse transcribed into cDNA to serve as the sequencing template. The table came from immunoSEQ multiplex PCR; TCRdb's copy has only in-frame clones and leaves some out. Counted here are about 110,000 clones, 59% occurring once; the ten biggest clones make up around a fifth. The chain recombines TRBV18 with TRBJ1-1; tentatively, D is TRBD1 (5 bases). Sequencing input: CD8+ T cells sorted from blood. The sequence was obtained from a human donor in good health. CDR3 region: CASSVAAGQTEAFF. Here the CDR3 DNA reads TGTGCCAGCTCAGTGGCTGCAGGGCAGACTGAAGCTTTCTTT.